Each of the 6 T cell receptor beta chains below was sequenced from the same sample in a study of control samples from healthy donors and cancer patients. Sequencing was performed with immunoSEQ multiplex PCR; in TCRdb, only in-frame clones are kept and a portion is missing. The sample holds 150,000 or so clones; 93% are singletons and the top ten take 5.8%. The sample comprised blood. The receptors shown here come from a man younger than 35 in good health.

The chain links TRBV7-9 to TRBJ2-7; weak D call: TRBD1 (6 bases). The CDR3 is 17 residues long. V lost 5 bases to trimming and J lost 3 bases, with 23 bases between them. Germline CDR1 SEHNR, CDR2 FQNEAQ (reference sequence). The CDR3 protein is CASSRGLSGDALYEQYF. Here the CDR3 DNA reads TGTGCCAGCAGCCGAGGGTTATCAGGGGACGCCCTCTACGAGCAGTACTTC.

CDR3 amino acids: CSVEDLGVYGYTF. The CDR3 nucleotides are TGCAGCGTTGAAGATCTGGGGGTATATGGCTACACCTTC. The V gene is TRBV29-1, the J gene TRBJ1-2; weak D call: TRBD1 (5 bases). Looked up from germline, CDR1 is SQVTM and CDR2 is ANQGSEA. Trimming cost V 0 bases and J 5 bases, with 10 bases left between them. This CDR3 is 13 amino acids long. The full variable domain, rest sourced from reference TRBV29-1 and TRBJ1-2, is SAVISQKPSRDICQRGTSLTIQCQVDSQVTMMFWYRQQPGQSLTLIATANQGSEATYESGFVIDKFPISRPNLTFSTLTVSNMSPEDSSIYLCSVEDLGVYGYTFGSGTRLTVV.

This sequence joins TRBV7-9 and TRBJ1-2; D gene ambiguous. This CDR3 is built from 14 residues. V lost 4 bases and J lost 5, with 14 bases in between. In germline, CDR1 is SEHNR, CDR2 FQNEAQ (reference sequence). The CDR3 DNA reads as TGTGCCAGCAGCTGGGAGGGTTTCGGGTATGGCTACACCTTC. It is translated as CASSWEGFGYGYTF.

This rearrangement joins TRBV27 to TRBJ1-5, with a tentative D call TRBD1 (6 bases). The CDR3 spans 15 residues. Germline V gene data show CDR1 as MNHEY and CDR2 as SMNVEV (reference sequence). V was shortened by 6 bases and J by 3 bases, with 15 bases between the two germline ends. For the CDR3, the DNA is TGTGCCAGCAGGGAAAGGGGGGGTTTCAATCAGCCCCAGCATTTT. This sequence encodes CASRERGGFNQPQHF.

The chain joins TRBV2 to TRBJ1-2; D is uncertain. V was clipped by 6 bases and J by 2 bases, with 25 bases between them. The CDR3 is made up of 18 amino acids. Germline values: CDR1 SNHLY, CDR2 FYNNEI. The CDR3 region is CASSYEGVAPLRNYGYTF. The CDR3 coding sequence is TGTGCCAGCAGCTACGAGGGCGTCGCACCCCTTCGGAACTATGGCTACACCTTC.

Concerning this clone itself: Mismatch with germline at one junction end may stem from a read error. The chain has TRBV6-6 and TRBJ2-2, with D possibly TRBD2 on 6 matching bases. Germline CDR1 reads MNHNY; CDR2 reads SVGAGI (reference sequence). The CDR3 has 16 amino acids. This CDR3 is CASSDSGLLGPGELFF. Written as DNA, the CDR3 is TGTGCCAGCAGTGACTCGGGACTGCTTGGCCCCGGGGAGCTGTTTTTT.